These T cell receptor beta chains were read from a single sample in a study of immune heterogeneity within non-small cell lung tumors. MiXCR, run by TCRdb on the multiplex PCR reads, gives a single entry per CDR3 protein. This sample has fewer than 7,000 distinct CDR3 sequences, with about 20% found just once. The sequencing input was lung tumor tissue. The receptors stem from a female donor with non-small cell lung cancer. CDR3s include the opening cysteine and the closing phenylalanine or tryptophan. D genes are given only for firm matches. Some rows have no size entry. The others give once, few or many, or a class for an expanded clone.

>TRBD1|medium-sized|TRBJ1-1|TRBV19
CASNSRGGANTEAFF
TGTGCCAGTAACTCCAGGGGGGGGGCGAACACTGAAGCTTTCTTT
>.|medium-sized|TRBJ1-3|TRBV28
CASSFSSGNTIYF
TGTGCCAGCAGTTTTAGCTCTGGAAACACCATATATTTT
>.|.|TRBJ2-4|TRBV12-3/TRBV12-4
CASSFGVANIQYF
TGTGCCAGCAGTTTTGGGGTGGCAAACATTCAGTACTTC
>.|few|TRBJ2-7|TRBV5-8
CASSLGLGANEQYF
TGTGCCAGCAGCTTGGGGTTGGGAGCGAACGAGCAGTACTTC
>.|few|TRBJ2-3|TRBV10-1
CASSDFPDTQYF
TGCGCCAGCAGTGATTTCCCAGATACGCAGTATTTT
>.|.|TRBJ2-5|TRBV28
CASSLGGFQETQYF
TGTGCCAGCAGTTTAGGCGGGTTTCAAGAGACCCAGTACTTC
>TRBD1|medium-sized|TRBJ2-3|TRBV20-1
CSAQTRGSVEDTQYF
TGCAGTGCTCAAACCAGGGGGAGTGTGGAAGATACGCAGTATTTT
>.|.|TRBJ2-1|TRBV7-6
CASSFYNEQFF
TGTGCCAGCAGCTTCTACAATGAGCAGTTCTTC
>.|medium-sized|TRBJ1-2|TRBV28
CASRSLTEGYGYTF
TGTGCCAGCAGATCATTAACCGAGGGGTATGGCTACACCTTC
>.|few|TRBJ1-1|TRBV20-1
CSARDGPGINTEAFF
TGCAGTGCTAGAGATGGTCCGGGGATTAACACTGAAGCTTTCTTT
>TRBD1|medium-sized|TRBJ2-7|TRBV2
CATSTGTYEQYF
TGTGCCACCTCGACAGGGACCTACGAGCAGTACTTC
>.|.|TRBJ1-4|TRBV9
CASSETATTNEKLFF
TGTGCCAGCAGCGAAACAGCTACAACTAATGAAAAACTGTTTTTT
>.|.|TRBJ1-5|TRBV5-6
CASSLRRLNQPQHF
TGTGCCAGCAGCTTGCGCAGACTAAATCAGCCCCAGCATTTT
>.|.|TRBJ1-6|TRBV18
CASSVTVDNSPLHF
TGTGCCAGCTCCGTGACCGTAGATAATTCACCCCTCCACTTT